The 18 T cell receptor beta chains reported below all come from one sample, sequenced in a study of early T cells in non-severe SARS-CoV-2 infection. MiXCR, applied by TCRdb to the 5' RACE reads, yields one record per CDR3 protein. The repertoire consists of around 33,000 distinct CDR3 sequences, with about 7% occurring once and the leading ten covering approximately 4.1%. Sequenced material: whole blood. The receptors derive from an adult who was a healthcare worker with PCR-confirmed SARS-CoV-2 infection or an uninfected control (not recorded which).

This clonotype was counted between two and nine times. This CDR3 reads CSASYGVNYGYTF. The CDR3 bases are TGCAGTGCTAGCTACGGGGTGAACTATGGCTACACCTTC. This chain uses TRBV20-1 with TRBJ1-2, with D uncertain. This CDR3 is 13 amino acids long. V lost 3 bases, J lost 2 bases, and 10 bases lay in between. Germline CDR1 and CDR2: DFQATT and SNEGSKA (reference sequence).

This clonotype was detected only a few times. V is TRBV10-3 and J is TRBJ2-2, with TRBD2 identical over 13 bases. CDR3 size: 17 residues. V lost 6 bases and J lost 7; bases outside the gene matches: 11. Germline V gives CDR1 ENHRY, CDR2 SYGVKD. The CDR3 DNA reads as TGTGCCATCAGCTTCGGGACTAGCGGGACCGTGGGCGGGGAGCTGTTTTTT. This sequence encodes CAISFGTSGTVGGELFF.

This clonotype has ten or more counts. V gene TRBV5-1 combines with J gene TRBJ2-3, with D perhaps TRBD2 (6 bases). V lost 1 base and J 0 bases, leaving 12 bases between the germline ends. Germline V lookup: CDR1 SGHRS, CDR2 YFSETQ. The CDR3 consists of 16 residues. CDR3 bases: TGCGCCAGCAGCTTGATCCGGAGGGAGAGCACAGATACGCAGTATTTT. This encodes CASSLIRRESTDTQYF.

The J gene is TRBJ1-5, the V gene TRBV19; weak D call: TRBD1 (5 bases). Trimming shortened V by 7 bases and J by 0 bases, and 16 bases separated the two germline ends. The germline V gene has CDR1 LNHDA and CDR2 SQIVND (reference sequence). The CDR3 loop spans 16 amino acids. Here the CDR3 DNA reads TGTGCCAGTAAGTGGGGGGAGGGCTATAGCAATCAGCCCCAGCATTTT. It specifies CASKWGEGYSNQPQHF.

This clonotype was recorded at least ten times. J is TRBJ1-2 and V is TRBV12-3 or TRBV12-4; TRBD1 aligns across 9 bases. The CDR3 contains 15 residues. V shed 4 bases, J shed 2 bases, and the junction held 5 bases outside the gene matches. CDR3 sequence (DNA): TGTGCCAGCAGTTCTAGACAGGGGGGGAACTATGGCTACACCTTC. It is translated as CASSSRQGGNYGYTF.

This clonotype was seen only a few times. The CDR3 nucleotides read TGTGCCAGCAGAGCGAACCCAATTTACACAGATACGCAGTATTTT. This codes for CASRANPIYTDTQYF. The chain recombines TRBV6-2 or TRBV6-3 with TRBJ2-3; D unresolved. Trimming removed 6 bases from V and 2 bases from J, with 15 bases in between. This CDR3 comprises 15 residues. The V gene's germline CDR1 is MNHEY and CDR2 SVGEGT.

This clonotype has ten or more counts. The chain couples TRBV12-3 or TRBV12-4 to TRBJ2-5; 7 bases align to TRBD2. The trim removed 2 bases at V and 2 bases at J, leaving 8 bases unmatched. There are 16 residues in the CDR3. In nucleotides, the CDR3 is TGTGCCAGCAGTTTAAGTCAACGGGAGGTACAAGAGACCCAGTACTTC. Protein sequence: CASSLSQREVQETQYF.

This clonotype was observed a few times. V gene TRBV19 combines with J gene TRBJ2-2; D possibly uses TRBD1 or TRBD2 (6 bases each). This CDR3 comprises 15 residues. CDR1 and CDR2 from the germline V gene are LNHDA and SQIVND (reference sequence). The V and J ends lost 7 bases and 3 bases respectively, with 15 bases between them. The CDR3 coding sequence is TGTGCCAGTACCAGGTCGGGGGCGGACACCGGGGAGCTGTTTTTT. It is translated as CASTRSGADTGELFF.

This clonotype was counted ten times or more. V and J are TRBV12-3 or TRBV12-4 and TRBJ1-1, with TRBD1 as a possible D gene (5 bases). V was pared by 3 bases and J by 4 bases, with 9 bases between. The CDR3 consists of 13 residues. CDR3 region: CASSFEGPTEAFF. The CDR3, as DNA: TGTGCCAGCAGTTTTGAGGGGCCCACTGAAGCTTTCTTT.

The chain carries TRBV27 and TRBJ2-7; 12 nucleotides match TRBD2. Trimming removed 4 bases from V and 2 bases from J; junction bases left unmatched: 6. Germline CDR1 reads MNHEY; CDR2 reads SMNVEV (reference sequence). CDR3 size: 16 residues. The CDR3 spells CASSSLAGGGPYEQYF. The CDR3 bases are TGTGCCAGCAGTTCCCTAGCGGGAGGGGGCCCCTACGAGCAGTACTTC.

This clonotype was counted ten times or more. V is TRBV4-2 and J is TRBJ2-3, with 10 nucleotides matching TRBD2. The CDR3 length is 17 residues. The germline gives CDR1 LGHNA, CDR2 YNFKEQ. The V gene end was trimmed by 0 bases and the J gene end by 1 base; junction bases not matched to a gene: 4. CDR3 DNA sequence: TGTGCCAGCAGCCAAGATAGGACTAGCGGTCGCACAGATACGCAGTATTTT. Its protein product is CASSQDRTSGRTDTQYF.

This clonotype was seen repeatedly, ten times or more. This chain joins TRBV6-1 and TRBJ2-1; the D gene is possibly TRBD2 (6 bases). CDR3 length: 14 amino acids. Germline V gives CDR1 MNHNS, CDR2 SASEGT. The V end was cut by 3 bases, the J end by 10 bases, with 16 bases between. The CDR3 DNA reads TGTGCCAGCAGTGACGGGCCGACTGGGGGGGAGCAGTTCTTC. It codes for CASSDGPTGGEQFF.

This clonotype was counted only a few times. The junction departs from the called germline gene at one end, perhaps through a read error. The chain joins TRBV5-1 to TRBJ2-1; 9 nucleotides agree with TRBD2. This CDR3 region has 15 residues. Germline V gene lookup returns CDR1 SGHRS and CDR2 YFSETQ. CDR3 protein: CASSLTGTSYDEQFF. Here the CDR3 DNA reads TGCGCCAGCAGTCTAACCGGGACTAGCTACGATGAGCAGTTCTTC.

This clonotype was seen only a few times. A junction boundary mismatches the germline segment, possibly from a read error. The chain is built from TRBV14 and TRBJ2-1, with TRBD2 as a possible D gene (6 bases). The CDR3 covers 16 residues. Per germline, CDR1 SGHDN and CDR2 FVKESK. The CDR3 here is CASSQDITGAGGEQFF. The CDR3 nucleotides are TGTGCTAGCAGCCAAGATATAACGGGAGCTGGAGGAGAGCAGTTCTTC.

This clonotype has at least ten counts. This chain uses TRBV12-3 or TRBV12-4 with TRBJ2-5; possible D gene TRBD2, 6 bases. V lost 7 bases to trimming and J lost 1 base, with 10 bases between them. The CDR3 runs 13 residues. CDR3 sequence reads: CASNRGSQETQYF. The CDR3, as DNA: TGTGCCAGCAACCGGGGGTCCCAAGAGACCCAGTACTTC.

The rearrangement uses TRBV18 and TRBJ2-7, with D tentatively TRBD1 (5 bases). Germline CDR1 is KGHSH and CDR2 is LQKENI. V lost 0 bases, J lost 3 bases, and 27 bases lay in between. This CDR3 spans 20 amino acids. CDR3 nucleotide sequence: TGTGCCAGCTCACCACCGGGGAAGGGGCCACCTCAATTTTCAAACTACGAGCAGTACTTC. Residues: CASSPPGKGPPQFSNYEQYF.

The J gene is TRBJ2-1, the V gene TRBV11-2; D is perhaps TRBD1 or TRBD2 (6 bases each). The CDR3 is 13 residues long. The V end was cut by 8 bases, the J end by 5 bases, with 13 bases between. Germline assignment: CDR1 SGHAT and CDR2 FQNNGV. The CDR3 region is CASSRGQDNEQFF. In nucleotides, the CDR3 is TGTGCCAGCTCCCGGGGGCAGGACAATGAGCAGTTCTTC.

This clonotype was observed many times. This chain connects TRBV12-3 or TRBV12-4 to TRBJ2-7; 9 bases map to TRBD1. Trimming at V came to 5 bases and at J to 4 bases, leaving 12 bases not matched to a gene. This CDR3 is built from 16 residues. CDR3 in DNA: TGTGCCAGCAGTCTCATTGGGGACAGGGTTTCGTACGAGCAGTACTTC. Encoded protein: CASSLIGDRVSYEQYF.